Listed here are 32 T cell receptor beta chains from one sample, sequenced in a study of T cells in localized non-small cell lung cancer. The method was immunoSEQ multiplex PCR; TCRdb's version includes in-frame clones alone and lacks a portion of them. This table holds some 13,000 clones, around 84% found once. Sequenced here: peripheral blood, sampled before any cancer treatment. These receptors all come from a male donor aged 60 or over with stage III lung adenocarcinoma.

The chain employs TRBV6-1 and TRBJ1-5; no definite D call. The CDR3 totals 14 residues. Germline lookup yields CDR1 MNHNS and CDR2 SASEGT. Trimming pared 2 bases from V and 2 bases from J, leaving 7 bases between. The CDR3 DNA reads as TGTGCCAGCAGTGAATTTCATGGCAATCAGCCCCAGCATTTT. This codes for CASSEFHGNQPQHF.

The chain couples TRBV5-4 to TRBJ2-5; 11 bases fit TRBD2. Germline loops: CDR1 SGHNT, CDR2 YYREEE (reference sequence). V shed 5 bases, J shed 4 bases, and the junction held 10 bases outside the gene matches. This CDR3 region has 16 residues. The CDR3 region has the DNA TGTGCCAGCAGAACCGAACTAGCGGGGGTAGGAGAGACCCAGTACTTC. Translated: CASRTELAGVGETQYF. Together with reference TRBV5-4 and TRBJ2-5, the CDR3 gives the full variable domain: ETGVTQSPTHLIKTRGQQVTLRCSSQSGHNTVSWYQQALGQGPQFIFQYYREEENGRGNFPPRFSGLQFPNYSSELNVNALELDDSALYLCASRTELAGVGETQYFGPGTRLLVL.

The chain uses TRBV6-1 and TRBJ1-1; TRBD1 matches at 9 bases. The CDR3 is 14 amino acids. In germline, CDR1 is MNHNS, CDR2 SASEGT. The J segment lost 7 bases and the V segment lost 8 bases, leaving 11 bases of the junction unmatched. CDR3 sequence (DNA): TGTGCCAGCTGTCTACAGGGGGCGAATGGTGAAGCTTTCTTT. Its protein is CASCLQGANGEAFF.

V usage is TRBV7-9 and J usage is TRBJ2-3; D not certain. This CDR3 region has 13 residues. CDR1 and CDR2 (germline): SEHNR, FQNEAQ (reference sequence). V lost 5 bases, J lost 7 bases, and 13 bases lay in between. In nucleotides, the CDR3 is TGTGCCAGCAGCGACCTCAATTGGCATACGCAGTATTTT. As protein: CASSDLNWHTQYF.

The chain links TRBV6-1 to TRBJ1-5, with D possibly TRBD1 on 5 matching bases. Germline V lookup: CDR1 MNHNS, CDR2 SASEGT. There are 13 residues in the CDR3. V shed 4 bases and J shed 5 bases, with 9 bases lying between them. The chain's CDR3 is CASSAAGDQPQHF. Written as DNA, the CDR3 is TGTGCCAGCAGTGCAGCGGGGGATCAGCCCCAGCATTTT.

The chain employs TRBV5-1 and TRBJ1-1, with TRBD1 matching 7 bases. The CDR3 consists of 16 residues. With V trimmed by 0 bases and J by 2 bases, 7 bases remained unmatched. CDR1 SGHRS and CDR2 YFSETQ come from the germline V gene. DNA for the CDR3: TGCGCCAGCAGCTTGGCAGGAGGGGGCCTCAACACTGAAGCTTTCTTT. It yields the protein CASSLAGGGLNTEAFF.

There are a few counts of this clone. The rearrangement uses TRBV5-5 and TRBJ1-2, with D uncertain. The CDR3 is 14 amino acids. The germline V gene encodes CDR1 SGHKS and CDR2 YYEKEE (reference sequence). V was clipped by 4 bases and J by 7 bases, with 17 bases between them. CDR3 nucleotide sequence: TGTGCCAGCAGCAGAAGCACGGTGGTCGGTGGCTACACCTTC. It encodes CASSRSTVVGGYTF.

Here the CDR3 reads CASSPRGAGNTIYF. The CDR3 DNA sequence: TGTGCCAGCAGCCCTCGAGGGGCTGGAAACACCATATATTTT. The V and J genes are TRBV11-3 and TRBJ1-3, with D tentatively TRBD1 (5 bases). The CDR3 loop spans 14 amino acids. Germline V gene data show CDR1 as SGHNT and CDR2 as YENEEA. V was shortened by 5 bases and J by 2 bases, with 10 bases between the two germline ends.

The chain links TRBV27 to TRBJ2-1; D may be TRBD2 (7 bases). This CDR3 comprises 10 residues. With 3 bases removed from V and 16 bases from J, the gap between germline ends came to 10 bases. Per germline, CDR1 MNHEY and CDR2 SMNVEV (reference sequence). In nucleotides, the CDR3 is TGTGCCAGCAGTTTGGGGGGGGGCTTCTTC. Protein: CASSLGGGFF.

This chain joins TRBV2 and TRBJ2-7; D is uncertain. Germline-derived CDR1 and CDR2 are SNHLY and FYNNEI. The CDR3 contains 11 residues. Trimming removed 8 bases at V and 3 bases at J, with 8 bases between. This CDR3 reads CASATIYEQYF. DNA of the CDR3: TGTGCCAGCGCTACAATCTACGAGCAGTACTTC.

This clone was recorded once. The J gene is TRBJ2-5, the V gene TRBV6-1; TRBD2 matches 13 bases. Germline lookup yields CDR1 MNHNS and CDR2 SASEGT. Trimming at V came to 7 bases and at J to 7 bases, leaving 6 bases not matched to a gene. The CDR3 spans 14 residues. The chain's CDR3 is CASTGTSGTVTQYF. In nucleotides, the CDR3 is TGTGCCAGCACCGGGACTAGCGGGACGGTGACCCAGTACTTC.

This chain connects TRBV5-1 to TRBJ2-7; no clear D. The germline CDR1 and CDR2 sequences are SGHRS and YFSETQ. This CDR3 contains 13 residues. With 0 bases removed from V and 3 bases from J, the gap between germline ends came to 7 bases. For the CDR3, the DNA is TGCGCCAGCAGCTTGGAGGTTAACTACGAGCAGTACTTC. Residues: CASSLEVNYEQYF.

The chain joins TRBV4-1 to TRBJ2-3; D is possibly TRBD2 (5 bases). This CDR3 has 17 amino acids. CDR1 MGHRA and CDR2 YSYEKL come from the germline V gene. Trimming removed 4 bases at V and 2 bases at J, with 19 bases between. In nucleotides, the CDR3 is TGCGCCAGCAGCCCGTACGTGTGGGGAGAAAACACAGATACGCAGTATTTT. It translates to CASSPYVWGENTDTQYF.

The chain carries TRBV5-4 and TRBJ2-1; tentative D call: TRBD2 (7 bases). There are 13 residues in the CDR3. The ends were cut back, 5 bases at V and 8 bases at J, with 14 bases in the middle. CDR1 is SGHNT, CDR2 YYREEE, per germline (reference sequence). CDR3 sequence reads: CASRPRGADEQFF. CDR3 sequence (DNA): TGTGCCAGCAGGCCTCGGGGGGCGGATGAGCAGTTCTTC. The whole variable domain, remainder taken from reference TRBV5-4 and TRBJ2-1, is ETGVTQSPTHLIKTRGQQVTLRCSSQSGHNTVSWYQQALGQGPQFIFQYYREEENGRGNFPPRFSGLQFPNYSSELNVNALELDDSALYLCASRPRGADEQFFGPGTRLTVL.

This CDR3 reads CASSNSERTGNIQYF. In nucleotides, the CDR3 is TGTGCCAGCTCGAACTCGGAGCGAACGGGAAACATTCAGTACTTC. The V gene is TRBV19, the J gene TRBJ2-4; no clear D gene. V lost 9 bases and J 6 bases, leaving 21 bases between the germline ends. The CDR3 is 15 amino acids. CDR1 is LNHDA, CDR2 SQIVND, per germline (reference sequence).

The V gene is TRBV5-4, the J gene TRBJ2-4, with 8 bases that match TRBD1. Germline V gene sequence: CDR1 SGHNT, CDR2 YYREEE (reference sequence). The CDR3 extends over 17 amino acids. V was clipped by 4 bases and J by 0 bases; unmatched bases: 9. In DNA form, the CDR3 reads TGTGCCAGCAGCCCCACGGACAGGGTGGGAGCCAAAAACATTCAGTACTTC. Translating it yields CASSPTDRVGAKNIQYF.

The chain couples TRBV6-5 to TRBJ2-1; the match to TRBD2 covers 9 bases. The germline gives CDR1 MNHEY, CDR2 SVGAGI. This CDR3 contains 14 residues. Losses at the gene ends were 6 bases for V and 4 bases for J; bases not matched to a gene: 4. The CDR3 spells CASSSSGTYNEQFF. The CDR3 bases are TGTGCCAGCAGCTCTAGCGGGACGTACAATGAGCAGTTCTTC.

The chain couples TRBV15 to TRBJ1-2; 7 nucleotides agree with TRBD1. Germline trimming cut 3 bases from V and 8 bases from J; bases unmatched to any gene: 9. Germline V gene lookup returns CDR1 LNHNV and CDR2 YYDKDF (reference sequence). There are 14 residues in the CDR3. The CDR3 DNA follows: TGTGCCACCAGCAGCCGCCAGACAGGGAGGGGCTACACCTTC. It translates to CATSSRQTGRGYTF.

Remarks on this clone: Since a far larger clone is one base different, this is likely a read error. The chain has TRBV6-8 and TRBJ2-7, with TRBD1 identical over 12 bases. From germline, CDR1 is MNHGY and CDR2 SAAAGT. The CDR3 sequence is 14 residues long. V was clipped by 7 bases and J by 3 bases; unmatched bases: 4. The DNA of the CDR3 is TGTGCCAGCAACCGGGACAGGGGGCGCTACGAGCAGTACTTC. It is translated as CASNRDRGRYEQYF.

The chain carries TRBV6-5 and TRBJ2-3; perhaps TRBD2 as D (6 bases). The CDR3 has 15 amino acids. The germline V gene encodes CDR1 MNHEY and CDR2 SVGAGI. V was cut by 0 bases and J by 2 bases, with 9 bases left in between. The CDR3: CASSYSGGLTDTQYF. The CDR3 region has the DNA TGTGCCAGCAGTTACTCGGGAGGCCTCACAGATACGCAGTATTTT.

V gene TRBV6-5 combines with J gene TRBJ2-2; D is uncertain. This CDR3 comprises 15 residues. CDR1 is MNHEY, CDR2 SVGAGI, per germline. The ends were cut back, 9 bases at V and 5 bases at J, with 19 bases in the middle. This CDR3 reads CASKGGSAGTGELFF. For the CDR3, the DNA is TGTGCCAGTAAGGGTGGATCGGCTGGAACCGGGGAGCTGTTTTTT.

The chain is built from TRBV11-2 and TRBJ2-5; D not certain. The J call may be faulty, since TRBJ2-7 better matches the DNA end. Germline values: CDR1 SGHAT, CDR2 FQNNGV. This CDR3 has 15 residues. This chain's CDR3 is CASSLQDSLSYEQYF. The CDR3 DNA is TGTGCCAGCAGCTTACAAGACTCACTATCCTACGAGCAGTACTTC.

This clone has only a few counts. This chain's CDR3 is CASMGQGIGELFF. The CDR3 DNA reads TGTGCCAGCATGGGACAGGGAATCGGGGAGCTGTTTTTT. The V gene is TRBV2, the J gene TRBJ2-2, with 9 bases fitting TRBD1. This CDR3 region has 13 residues. From germline, CDR1 is SNHLY and CDR2 FYNNEI. The V gene end was trimmed by 7 bases and the J gene end by 7 bases; junction bases not matched to a gene: 4.

V gene TRBV30 combines with J gene TRBJ1-1, with D possibly TRBD1 on 5 matching bases. The CDR3 spans 14 residues. The V end was cut by 2 bases, the J end by 1 base, with 11 bases between. Germline assignment: CDR1 GTSNPN and CDR2 SVGIG (reference sequence). The CDR3 region has the DNA TGTGCCTGGAGTCCGGGACGCAAGAACACTGAAGCTTTCTTT. Its translation is CAWSPGRKNTEAFF.

This clone was detected only once. This rearrangement joins TRBV6-6 to TRBJ2-2; 7 bases line up with TRBD1. The length of the CDR3 is 15 residues. The germline V gene has CDR1 MNHNY and CDR2 SVGAGI (reference sequence). V lost 6 bases to trimming and J lost 0 bases; unmatched junction nucleotides: 4. CDR3 bases: TGTGCCAGCAGCCCCGGGACAGCGAACACCGGGGAGCTGTTTTTT. This encodes CASSPGTANTGELFF.

The chain combines TRBV27 with TRBJ2-5; 7 bases are shared with TRBD2. The J call is uncertain, as TRBJ2-7 better fits the DNA end. The CDR3 is 15 amino acids. Germline CDR1 and CDR2: MNHEY and SMNVEV (reference sequence). CDR3 in amino acids: CASSLTAGSSYEQYF. In nucleotides, the CDR3 is TGTGCCAGCAGTTTGACAGCGGGATCCTCCTACGAGCAGTACTTC.

The V and J genes are TRBV2 and TRBJ1-6, with a possible D match to TRBD1 (5 bases). Germline V CDR1 and CDR2: SNHLY, FYNNEI. The CDR3 runs 14 residues. Between the trimmed V and J ends, which lost 9 bases and 9 bases, there was a span of 18 bases. The CDR3 sequence is CASTFRAIISPLHF. As DNA, the CDR3 is TGTGCCAGTACGTTCAGGGCAATAATTTCACCCCTCCACTTT.

The rearrangement joins TRBV30 to TRBJ2-3, with a weak D call TRBD2 (5 bases). CDR3 length: 13 amino acids. V was trimmed by 7 bases and J by 4 bases, leaving 15 bases between them. Germline V CDR1 and CDR2: GTSNPN, SVGIG (reference sequence). As DNA, the CDR3 is TGTGCCTTGACCTGGGAGTACGCAGATACGCAGTATTTT. As protein: CALTWEYADTQYF.

The chain carries TRBV7-6 and TRBJ2-7; TRBD2 matches at 8 bases. Germline values: CDR1 SGHVS, CDR2 FNYEAQ. With V trimmed by 6 bases and J by 1 base, 8 bases remained unmatched. CDR3 length: 15 amino acids. The CDR3 DNA follows: TGTGCCAGCAGTGATCCCGGGACTAGTTCCTACGAGCAGTACTTC. Protein sequence: CASSDPGTSSYEQYF.

This sequence joins TRBV7-6 and TRBJ2-2; D is undetermined. This CDR3 has 12 amino acids. V was shortened by 4 bases and J by 3 bases, with 3 bases between the two germline ends. Germline CDR1 and CDR2: SGHVS and FNYEAQ. DNA for the CDR3: TGTGCCAGCAGCTCAGACACCGGGGAGCTGTTTTTT. This encodes CASSSDTGELFF.

This chain links TRBV5-1 with TRBJ2-7; possibly TRBD1 for D (6 bases). Germline CDR1 is SGHRS and CDR2 is YFSETQ. Trimming stripped 2 bases from V and 2 bases from J, with 14 bases between. There are 15 residues in the CDR3. In nucleotides, the CDR3 is TGCGCCAGCAGCTTTGGGGCACAGGGCCCCTACGAGCAGTACTTC. Translation gives CASSFGAQGPYEQYF.

The V gene is TRBV4-2, the J gene TRBJ2-1; no firm D call. Looked up from germline, CDR1 is LGHNA and CDR2 is YNFKEQ. The V end was cut by 0 bases, the J end by 9 bases, with 12 bases between. The CDR3 covers 14 residues. CDR3 residues: CASSQDPQRPEQFF. CDR3 sequence (DNA): TGTGCCAGCAGCCAAGATCCCCAGAGACCTGAGCAGTTCTTC.